This is a list of T cell receptor beta chains from one sample in a study of blood T cell repertoires in COVID-19. The data were produced by immunoSEQ multiplex PCR, yet TCRdb's version contains in-frame clones alone and is incomplete. Seen here are 200,000 to 300,000 clones, roughly 85% observed once, and the top ten hold 5% to 6.5%. The sample comprised peripheral blood. The receptors shown here come from a man in his fifties or sixties with COVID-19, enrolled during active disease. The CDR3 runs from the conserved cysteine through the conserved F or W. The order of the fields is V gene, D gene, J gene, clone size, CDR3 protein, CDR3 DNA. The D gene is left open where the match is weak. Rows give clone size only sometimes, using once, few, many, or a class for an expanded clone.

TRBV18	NA	TRBJ1-5	NA	CASSLGTNNQPQHF	TGTGCCAGCTCACTCGGGACAAATAATCAGCCCCAGCATTTT
TRBV4-3	TRBD2	TRBJ2-1	once	CASSQEWRGGHNEQFF	TGCGCCAGCAGCCAAGAATGGCGGGGGGGCCACAATGAGCAGTTCTTC
TRBV6-5	TRBD1	TRBJ1-2	NA	CASREGQGLGYTF	TGTGCCAGCAGGGAGGGACAGGGCTTAGGCTACACCTTC
TRBV2	NA	TRBJ1-4	few	CASRVQGGSGEKLFF	TGTGCCAGCAGGGTGCAGGGAGGTAGCGGTGAAAAACTGTTTTTT
TRBV7-6	TRBD2	TRBJ2-5	NA	CASSLVSGDPGAQYF	TGTGCCAGCAGCTTAGTTAGCGGGGACCCCGGGGCCCAGTACTTC
TRBV28	NA	TRBJ1-3	NA	CASSLSGQLTGNTIYF	TGTGCCAGCAGTTTAAGCGGACAGCTAACGGGAAACACCATATATTTT
TRBV10-3	TRBD1	TRBJ1-6	NA	CAISESRTGGYNSPLHF	TGTGCCATCAGTGAGTCAAGAACAGGGGGCTATAATTCACCCCTCCACTTT
TRBV9	NA	TRBJ1-1	NA	CASSSRQVNTEAFF	TGTGCCAGCAGTTCTCGACAGGTTAACACTGAAGCTTTCTTT
TRBV5-8	NA	TRBJ2-1	NA	CASSLGWGQVGNEQFF	TGTGCCAGCAGCTTGGGCTGGGGCCAAGTCGGAAATGAGCAGTTCTTC
TRBV5-1	TRBD1	TRBJ2-3	once	CASSLQDRDPDTQYF	TGCGCCAGCAGCCTCCAGGACAGGGACCCAGATACGCAGTATTTT
TRBV7-3	NA	TRBJ2-3	NA	CASSLIGADTQYF	TGTGCCAGCAGCTTAATCGGTGCAGATACGCAGTATTTT
TRBV30	NA	TRBJ1-1	NA	CAWSYTGNTEAFF	TGTGCCTGGAGCTATACAGGGAACACTGAAGCTTTCTTT
TRBV7-3	TRBD1	TRBJ2-1	NA	CASSSRQGSSYNEQFF	TGTGCCAGCAGCTCAAGACAGGGGAGCTCCTACAATGAGCAGTTCTTC
TRBV6-5	NA	TRBJ2-7	NA	CASSSAGSYEQYF	TGTGCCAGCAGTTCTGCGGGCTCCTACGAGCAGTACTTC
TRBV20-1	NA	TRBJ1-5	NA	CSASPGGQPQHF	TGCAGTGCTAGTCCCGGGGGTCAGCCCCAGCATTTT
TRBV5-8	TRBD1	TRBJ1-2	NA	CASSLGTGGDGYTF	TGTGCCAGCAGCTTGGGGACAGGGGGCGATGGCTACACCTTC
TRBV12-3/TRBV12-4	TRBD1	TRBJ1-2	once	CASSSRGPYGYTF	TGTGCCAGCAGCTCGAGGGGGCCCTATGGCTACACCTTC
TRBV6-5	TRBD1	TRBJ1-2	NA	CASSSGGAGGYTF	TGTGCCAGCAGTTCAGGGGGCGCGGGTGGCTACACCTTC
TRBV11-3	TRBD2	TRBJ2-3	NA	CASSGRGGDSTDTQYF	TGTGCCAGCAGCGGGCGGGGGGGCGATAGCACAGATACGCAGTATTTT
TRBV28	NA	TRBJ2-1	NA	CASSFGGVLINEQFF	TGTGCCAGCAGTTTTGGTGGTGTTCTAATCAATGAGCAGTTCTTC
TRBV11-2	TRBD1	TRBJ2-7	NA	CASSLRDSHASDEQYF	TGTGCCAGCAGCCTCCGGGACAGTCACGCGAGTGACGAGCAGTACTTC
TRBV6-2/TRBV6-3	NA	TRBJ1-4	few	CASSPESGTLGFKLFF	TGTGCCAGCAGCCCTGAATCCGGGACATTGGGATTCAAACTGTTTTTT
TRBV30	TRBD1	TRBJ1-4	NA	CAWSYTGGSEKLFF	TGTGCCTGGAGTTACACAGGGGGCAGTGAAAAACTGTTTTTT
TRBV4-2	NA	TRBJ2-1	NA	CASSQEGGQRYNEQFF	TGTGCCAGCAGCCAAGAAGGGGGTCAGAGATACAATGAGCAGTTCTTC
TRBV6-6	TRBD2	TRBJ2-5	NA	CASRDYSGGAKTQYF	TGTGCCAGCAGAGACTATAGCGGGGGGGCCAAGACCCAGTACTTC
TRBV9	TRBD1	TRBJ2-1	NA	CASSPRTGNNEQFF	TGTGCCAGCAGCCCCCGGACAGGGAACAATGAGCAGTTCTTC
TRBV20-1	NA	TRBJ1-1	NA	CSAFGQHEAFF	TGCAGTGCCTTCGGACAGCATGAAGCTTTCTTT
TRBV30	TRBD1	TRBJ1-4	NA	CAYRDRNEKLFF	TGTGCCTACCGGGACAGGAATGAAAAACTGTTTTTT
TRBV4-3	TRBD1	TRBJ2-2	few	CASSQEMGRGKKGELFF	TGCGCCAGCAGCCAAGAAATGGGCAGGGGGAAAAAGGGGGAGCTGTTTTTT
TRBV7-2	NA	TRBJ2-7	NA	CASSSRSLSSYEQYF	TGTGCCAGCAGCTCACGGTCACTTAGCTCCTACGAGCAGTACTTC
TRBV6-5	NA	TRBJ1-6	NA	CASSYEGSNSPLHF	TGTGCCAGCAGTTACGAGGGCAGTAATTCACCCCTCCACTTT
TRBV7-3	TRBD1	TRBJ2-3	NA	CASSFTRQGTSTDTQYF	TGTGCCAGCAGCTTTACTAGACAGGGCACAAGCACAGATACGCAGTATTTT
TRBV7-2	TRBD2	TRBJ2-1	NA	CASSPSGRGNEQFF	TGTGCCAGCAGCCCTAGCGGTCGTGGGAATGAGCAGTTCTTC
TRBV18	TRBD1	TRBJ1-5	few	CASSPGTGNQPQHF	TGTGCCAGCTCACCCGGGACAGGGAATCAGCCCCAGCATTTT
TRBV9	TRBD2	TRBJ2-3	NA	CASSVDRRGDTDTQYF	TGTGCCAGCAGCGTAGATCGGCGGGGGGACACAGATACGCAGTATTTT
TRBV7-2	NA	TRBJ1-1	few	CASSLQGLTEAFF	TGTGCCAGCAGTCTCCAGGGTCTGACTGAAGCTTTCTTT
TRBV4-3	NA	TRBJ1-2	NA	CASSQRGIYGYTF	TGCGCCAGCAGCCAACGGGGAATCTATGGCTACACCTTC
TRBV6-5	TRBD1	TRBJ2-7	NA	CASSQSGTVSYEQYF	TGTGCCAGCAGTCAATCCGGGACAGTGTCCTACGAGCAGTACTTC
TRBV27	NA	TRBJ2-7	NA	CASSFRAGSSYEQYF	TGTGCCAGCAGTTTTAGGGCGGGCAGCTCCTACGAGCAGTACTTC
TRBV29-1	NA	TRBJ2-2	few	CSVGSLSGELFF	TGCAGCGTCGGGTCCCTGAGTGGGGAGCTGTTTTTT
TRBV7-8	NA	TRBJ1-5	NA	CASSWGVGSQTGNQPQHF	TGTGCCAGCAGCTGGGGGGTTGGGTCACAAACGGGCAATCAGCCCCAGCATTTT
TRBV19	NA	TRBJ1-2	NA	CASTGPANYGYTF	TGTGCCAGTACAGGGCCGGCTAACTATGGCTACACCTTC
TRBV5-4	NA	TRBJ2-4	NA	CASSPREATKNIQYF	TGTGCCAGCAGCCCCCGTGAGGCTACCAAAAACATTCAGTACTTC
TRBV9	NA	TRBJ2-3	NA	CASSVAHRGGDTQYF	TGTGCCAGCAGCGTAGCTCACCGAGGGGGAGATACGCAGTATTTT
TRBV7-8	NA	TRBJ2-2	NA	CASSLAQAGELFF	TGTGCCAGCAGCTTAGCCCAGGCCGGGGAGCTGTTTTTT
TRBV5-1	NA	TRBJ2-2	NA	CASSPRLGDDGELFF	TGCGCCAGCAGCCCAAGACTAGGAGATGACGGGGAGCTGTTTTTT
TRBV25-1	NA	TRBJ2-7	NA	CSPRGGTEQYF	TGTTCTCCCCGTGGGGGCACCGAGCAGTACTTC
TRBV6-5	NA	TRBJ1-1	NA	CASSYHYFGTEAFF	TGTGCCAGCAGTTACCATTACTTTGGGACAGAAGCTTTCTTT
TRBV4-1	TRBD1	TRBJ2-7	NA	CASSHQTGTGSYYEQYF	TGCGCCAGCAGCCATCAAACCGGGACAGGGTCCTACTACGAGCAGTACTTC
TRBV3-1/TRBV3-2	NA	TRBJ2-3	once	CASSQGRGVSTDTQYF	TGTGCCAGCAGCCAAGGTCGCGGGGTTAGCACAGATACGCAGTATTTT
TRBV5-1	NA	TRBJ1-2	NA	CASSDDQGSGYTF	TGCGCCAGCAGCGATGACCAGGGTAGTGGCTACACCTTC
TRBV3-1/TRBV3-2	NA	TRBJ1-2	NA	CASLDLGYGYTF	TGTGCCAGCCTAGATCTAGGCTATGGCTACACCTTC
TRBV27	TRBD1	TRBJ2-3	NA	CASSIVDRGPQYF	TGTGCCAGCAGTATCGTCGACAGGGGGCCGCAGTATTTT
TRBV19	TRBD1	TRBJ1-1	NA	CASSMWDRGTEAFF	TGTGCCAGTAGTATGTGGGACAGGGGCACTGAAGCTTTCTTT
TRBV7-8	TRBD1	TRBJ1-3	NA	CASSTYRTGGFGNTIYF	TGTGCCAGCAGCACTTACAGGACAGGGGGCTTTGGAAACACCATATATTTT
TRBV6-2/TRBV6-3	TRBD1	TRBJ1-1	once	CASSYGTGVGTEAFF	TGTGCCAGCAGTTACGGGACAGGGGTTGGTACTGAAGCTTTCTTT
TRBV29-1	NA	TRBJ1-6	NA	CSGPVCRVANSPLHF	TGCAGCGGCCCGGTTTGTCGGGTGGCTAATTCACCCCTCCACTTT
TRBV19	TRBD2	TRBJ2-2	NA	CASKWTSGGPNTGELFF	TGTGCCAGTAAATGGACTAGCGGGGGGCCGAACACCGGGGAGCTGTTTTTT
TRBV25-1	TRBD1	TRBJ2-7	NA	CASSGRDRGSYEQYF	TGTGCCAGCAGTGGCCGGGACAGGGGCTCCTACGAGCAGTACTTC